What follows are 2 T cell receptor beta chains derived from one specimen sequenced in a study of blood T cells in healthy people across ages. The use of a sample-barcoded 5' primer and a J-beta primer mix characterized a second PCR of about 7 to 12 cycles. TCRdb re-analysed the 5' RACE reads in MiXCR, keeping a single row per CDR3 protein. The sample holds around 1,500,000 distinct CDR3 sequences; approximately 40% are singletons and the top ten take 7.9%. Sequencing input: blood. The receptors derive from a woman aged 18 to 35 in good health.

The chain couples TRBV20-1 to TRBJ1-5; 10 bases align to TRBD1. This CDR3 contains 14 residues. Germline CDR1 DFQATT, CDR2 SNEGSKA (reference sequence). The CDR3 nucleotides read TGCAGCCCCGGGACAGGGGACGGCAATCAGCCCCAGCATTTT. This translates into CSPGTGDGNQPQHF.

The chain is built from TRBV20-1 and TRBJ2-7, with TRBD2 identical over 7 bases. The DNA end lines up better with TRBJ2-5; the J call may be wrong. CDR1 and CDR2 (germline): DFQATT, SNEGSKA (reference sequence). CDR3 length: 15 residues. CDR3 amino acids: CSATWERDPSETQYF. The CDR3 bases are TGCAGTGCTACGTGGGAGCGGGATCCCTCAGAGACCCAGTACTTC.